The source of this T cell receptor beta chain is a study of blood T cells in healthy people across ages. Sample-barcoded 5' priming and a J-beta primer mix drove a second PCR of roughly 6 to 12 cycles. TCRdb redid the calling of the 5' RACE reads with MiXCR, one entry per CDR3 protein. Of over a million distinct CDR3 sequences in the sample, roughly two fifths were seen once. Comment on this clonotype: Its antigen is not identified.

Whole-study results and caveats: PBMCs left unsorted prevented a conclusive naive versus antigen-experienced comparison.

Germline V CDR1 and CDR2: MNHNY, SVGAGI (reference sequence). V trimming: 6 bases; J trimming: 9 bases; junction bases outside the gene matches: 11. The CDR3 length is 15 residues. The TCR sequence derives from a woman aged 18-29 years in good health. Sequenced input: blood. The chain uses TRBV6-6 and TRBJ1-6; 7 nucleotides align to TRBD1. The DNA for the CDR3 is TGTGCCAGCAGCAAACAGGGACAGAAGGGTTCACCCCTCCACTTT. It is translated as CASSKQGQKGSPLHF.